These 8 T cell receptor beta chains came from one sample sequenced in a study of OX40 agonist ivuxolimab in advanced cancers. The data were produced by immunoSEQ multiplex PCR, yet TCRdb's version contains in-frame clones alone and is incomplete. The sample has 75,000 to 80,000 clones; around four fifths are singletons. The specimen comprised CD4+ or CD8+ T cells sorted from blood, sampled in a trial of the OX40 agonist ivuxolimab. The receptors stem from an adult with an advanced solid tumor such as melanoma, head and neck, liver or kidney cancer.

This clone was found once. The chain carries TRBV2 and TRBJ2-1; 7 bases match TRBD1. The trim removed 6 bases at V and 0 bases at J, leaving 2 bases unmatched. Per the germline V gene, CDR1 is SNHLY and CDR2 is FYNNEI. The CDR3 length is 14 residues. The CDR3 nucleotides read TGTGCCAGCAGACAGGGGAGCTCCTACAATGAGCAGTTCTTC. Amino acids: CASRQGSSYNEQFF.

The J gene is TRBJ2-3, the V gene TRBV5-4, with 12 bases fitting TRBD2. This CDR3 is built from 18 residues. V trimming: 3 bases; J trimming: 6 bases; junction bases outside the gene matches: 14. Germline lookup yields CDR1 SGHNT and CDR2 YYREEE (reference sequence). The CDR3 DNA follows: TGTGCCAGCAGCTCCCTTCTGCTAGCGGGGGGGCAGGGGGATACGCAGTATTTT. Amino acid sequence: CASSSLLLAGGQGDTQYF.

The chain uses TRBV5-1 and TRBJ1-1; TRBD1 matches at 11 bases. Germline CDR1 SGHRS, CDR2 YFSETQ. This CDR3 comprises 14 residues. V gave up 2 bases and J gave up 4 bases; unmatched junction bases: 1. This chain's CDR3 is CASSFGTGGTEAFF. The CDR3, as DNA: TGCGCCAGCAGCTTCGGGACAGGGGGCACTGAAGCTTTCTTT.

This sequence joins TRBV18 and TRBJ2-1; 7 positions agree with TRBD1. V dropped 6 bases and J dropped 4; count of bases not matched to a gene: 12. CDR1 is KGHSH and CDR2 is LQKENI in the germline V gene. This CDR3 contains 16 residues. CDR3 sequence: CASSSQGQHSYNEQFF. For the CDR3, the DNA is TGTGCCAGCTCTTCCCAGGGACAGCATTCATACAATGAGCAGTTCTTC.

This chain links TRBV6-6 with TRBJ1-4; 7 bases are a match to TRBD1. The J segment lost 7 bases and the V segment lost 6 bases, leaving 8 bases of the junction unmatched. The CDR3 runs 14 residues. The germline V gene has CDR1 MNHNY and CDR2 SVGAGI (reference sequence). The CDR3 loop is CASRHDRVGEKLFF. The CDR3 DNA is TGTGCCAGCAGACACGACAGGGTCGGTGAAAAACTGTTTTTT.

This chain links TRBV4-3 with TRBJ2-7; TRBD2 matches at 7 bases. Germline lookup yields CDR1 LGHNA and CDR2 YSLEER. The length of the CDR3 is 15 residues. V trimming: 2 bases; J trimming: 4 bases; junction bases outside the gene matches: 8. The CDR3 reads CASSQTSDSGYEQYF. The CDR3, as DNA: TGCGCCAGCAGCCAAACTAGCGACTCTGGGTACGAGCAGTACTTC.

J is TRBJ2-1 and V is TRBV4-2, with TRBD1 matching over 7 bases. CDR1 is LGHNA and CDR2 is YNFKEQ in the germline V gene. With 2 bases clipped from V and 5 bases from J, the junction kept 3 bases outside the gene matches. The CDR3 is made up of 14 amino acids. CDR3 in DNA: TGTGCCAGCAGCCAACCCCAGGGGGACAATGAGCAGTTCTTC. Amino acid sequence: CASSQPQGDNEQFF.

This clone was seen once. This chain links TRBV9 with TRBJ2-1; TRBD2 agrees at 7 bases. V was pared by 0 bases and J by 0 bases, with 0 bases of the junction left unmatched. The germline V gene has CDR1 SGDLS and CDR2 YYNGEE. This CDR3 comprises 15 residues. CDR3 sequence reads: CASSVVAGSYNEQFF. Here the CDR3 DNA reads TGTGCCAGCAGCGTAGTAGCGGGCTCCTACAATGAGCAGTTCTTC.